This T cell receptor beta chain was documented in a study of response to subunit inactivated influenza vaccine. This CDR3 comprises 16 residues. V dropped 4 bases and J dropped 0; count of bases not matched to a gene: 6. Germline V gives CDR1 ENHRY, CDR2 SYGVKD. TCRdb analysed the RT-PCR reads with MiXCR anew, one entry per CDR3 protein. Altogether approximately 480,000 distinct CDR3 sequences are present, approximately 11% being singletons, with the ten largest covering approximately 12%. This chain joins TRBV10-3 and TRBJ2-3; TRBD2 matches 8 bases. The TCR comes from a man between 50 and 59 years old who received an inactivated influenza vaccine. Sequenced here: PBMCs from blood, sampled around seven weeks after vaccination. DNA for the CDR3: TGTGCCATCAGTGGTACGGGGGGGACGAGCACAGATACGCAGTATTTT. This encodes CAISGTGGTSTDTQYF.